The clone carrying this T cell receptor beta chain was seen ten or more times. This entry comes from a study of T cells in Graves' hyperthyroidism and ophthalmopathy. The CDR3 has 14 amino acids. The V and J ends lost 3 bases and 9 bases respectively, with 15 bases between them. The germline V gene encodes CDR1 MDHEN and CDR2 SYDVKM. TCR beta CDR3 regions were amplified from RNA. The TCR CDR3 first-round RT-PCR relied on the HTBI primer set. TCRdb processed the multiplex PCR reads anew with MiXCR; each CDR3 protein has one entry. In the table there are about 400,000 distinct CDR3 sequences, 25% of which are singletons. Clinical symptoms, serum thyroxine and TRAb, thyroid ultrasound and orbital computed tomography together formed the diagnostic basis.

This chain uses TRBV28 with TRBJ2-1, with a tentative D call TRBD2 (5 bases). Sequencing used blood. This clonotype was sampled from a man aged 50-60 years with Graves' hyperthyroidism. The chain's CDR3 is CASSFDPSRAEQFF. DNA of the CDR3: TGTGCCAGCAGTTTTGATCCATCGCGGGCTGAGCAGTTCTTC.